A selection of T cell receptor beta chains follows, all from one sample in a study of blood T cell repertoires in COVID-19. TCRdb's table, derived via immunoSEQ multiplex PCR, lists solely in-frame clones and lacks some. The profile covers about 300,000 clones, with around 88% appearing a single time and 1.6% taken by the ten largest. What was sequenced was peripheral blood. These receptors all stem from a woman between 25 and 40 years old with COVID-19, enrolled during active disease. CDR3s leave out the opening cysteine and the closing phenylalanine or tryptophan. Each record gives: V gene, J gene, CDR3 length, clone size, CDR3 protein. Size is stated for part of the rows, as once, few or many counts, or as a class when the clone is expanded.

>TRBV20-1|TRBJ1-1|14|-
SASGAHAHVNTEAF
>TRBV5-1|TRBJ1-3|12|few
ASSPSGSGNTIY
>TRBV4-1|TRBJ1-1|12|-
ASSHSGLGTEAF
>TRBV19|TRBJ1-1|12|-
ASSIDHQRSEAF
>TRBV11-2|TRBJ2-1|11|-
ASTQTRTGEQF
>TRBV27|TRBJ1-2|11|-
ASSSPPYYGYT
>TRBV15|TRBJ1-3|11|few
ATSRETGNTIY
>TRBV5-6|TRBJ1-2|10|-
ASSLGPKLDT
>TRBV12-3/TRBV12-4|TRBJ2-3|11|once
ASKLDSTDTQY
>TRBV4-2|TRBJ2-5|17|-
ASSLTGTSGGAPQETQY
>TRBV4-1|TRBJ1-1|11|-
ASSQNTGYEAF
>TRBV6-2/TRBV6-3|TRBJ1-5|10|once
ASSFPPQPQH
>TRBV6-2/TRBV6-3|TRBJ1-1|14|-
ASSAADTGINTEAF
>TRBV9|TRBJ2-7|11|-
ASGSGNPYEQY
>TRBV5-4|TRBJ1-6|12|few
ASSTDSYNSPLH
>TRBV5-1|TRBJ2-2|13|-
ASGSGGRNTGELF
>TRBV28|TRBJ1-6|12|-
ASSPRAAGSPLH
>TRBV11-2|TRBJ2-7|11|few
ASSLGGASPSL
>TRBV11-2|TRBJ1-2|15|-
ASSQAPAVVGQYGYT
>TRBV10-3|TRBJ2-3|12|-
AIRQGLGSDTQY
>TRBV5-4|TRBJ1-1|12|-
ASSRDRENTEAF
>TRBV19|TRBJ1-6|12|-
ASTFTRGSSPLH
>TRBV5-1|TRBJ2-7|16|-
ASSHLPAGRPQTYEQY
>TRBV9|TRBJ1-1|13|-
ASRRLLQSNTEAF
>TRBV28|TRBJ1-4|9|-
ASSRQSRPF
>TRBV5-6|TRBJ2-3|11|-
ASSFRGTDTQY
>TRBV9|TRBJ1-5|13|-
ASSVTGLNNQPQH